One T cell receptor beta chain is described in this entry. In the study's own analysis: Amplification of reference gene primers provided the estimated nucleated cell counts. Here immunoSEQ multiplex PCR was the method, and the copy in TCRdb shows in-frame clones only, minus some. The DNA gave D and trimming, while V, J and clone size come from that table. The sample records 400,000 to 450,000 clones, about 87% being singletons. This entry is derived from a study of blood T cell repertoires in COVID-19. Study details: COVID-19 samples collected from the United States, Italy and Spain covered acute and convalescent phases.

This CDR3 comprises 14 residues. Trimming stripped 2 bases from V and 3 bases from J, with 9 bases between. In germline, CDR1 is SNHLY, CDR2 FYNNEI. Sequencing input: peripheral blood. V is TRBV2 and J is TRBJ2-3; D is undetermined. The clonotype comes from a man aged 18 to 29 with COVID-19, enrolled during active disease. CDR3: CASSESFLTDTQYF. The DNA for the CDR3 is TGTGCCAGCAGTGAATCTTTTTTGACAGATACGCAGTATTTT.